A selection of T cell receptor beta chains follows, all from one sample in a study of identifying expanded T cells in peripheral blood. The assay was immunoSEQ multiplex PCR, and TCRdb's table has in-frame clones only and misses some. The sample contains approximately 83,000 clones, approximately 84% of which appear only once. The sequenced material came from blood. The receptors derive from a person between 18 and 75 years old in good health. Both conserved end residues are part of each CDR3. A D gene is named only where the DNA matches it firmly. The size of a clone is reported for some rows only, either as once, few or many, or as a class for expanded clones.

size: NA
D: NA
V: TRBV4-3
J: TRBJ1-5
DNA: TGCGCCAGCAGCCCCCGAGTGGGGGAGAATCAGCCCCAGCATTTT
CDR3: CASSPRVGENQPQHF

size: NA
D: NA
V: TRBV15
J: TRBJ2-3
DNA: TGTGCCACCAGCAGAGATCAGGGTAGGGATACGCAGTATTTT
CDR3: CATSRDQGRDTQYF

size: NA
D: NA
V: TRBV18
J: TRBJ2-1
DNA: TGTGCCAGCTCACAACAACAGGGACCCAACAATGAGCAGTTCTTC
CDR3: CASSQQQGPNNEQFF

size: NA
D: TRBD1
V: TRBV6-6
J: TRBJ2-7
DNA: TGTGCCAGCAGTTCCCATCAGGGGGCTAGCGAGCAGTACTTC
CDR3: CASSSHQGASEQYF

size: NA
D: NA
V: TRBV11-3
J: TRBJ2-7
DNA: TGTGCCAGCAGCCCAACGGGGAAGAACGAGCAGTACTTC
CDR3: CASSPTGKNEQYF

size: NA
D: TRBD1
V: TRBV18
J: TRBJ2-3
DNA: TGTGCCAGCCAACCGGGACAGGGGCGAACAGATACGCAGTATTTT
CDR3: CASQPGQGRTDTQYF

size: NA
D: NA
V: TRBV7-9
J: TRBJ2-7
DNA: TGTGCCAGCAGCTTAAGGGCGTACGAGCAGTACTTC
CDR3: CASSLRAYEQYF

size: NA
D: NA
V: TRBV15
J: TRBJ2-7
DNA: TGTGCCACCAGCAGCACAGGTCCGGGATACGAGCAGTACTTC
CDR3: CATSSTGPGYEQYF

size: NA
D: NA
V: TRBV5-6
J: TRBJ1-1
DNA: TGTGCCAGCAGCTTGGTTAGCGGGAACACTGAAGCTTTCTTT
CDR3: CASSLVSGNTEAFF

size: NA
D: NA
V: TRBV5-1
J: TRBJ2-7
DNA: TGCGCCAGCAGCCCAGGGTTCCCCTACGAGCAGTACTTC
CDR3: CASSPGFPYEQYF

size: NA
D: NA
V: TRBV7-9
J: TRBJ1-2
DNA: TGTGCCAGCAGCACAAGCAGGGAGATCTACACCTTC
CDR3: CASSTSREIYTF

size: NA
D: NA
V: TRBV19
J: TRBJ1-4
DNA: TGTGCCAGTAGTATCAGCAGGATGGAAAAACTGTTTTTT
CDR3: CASSISRMEKLFF

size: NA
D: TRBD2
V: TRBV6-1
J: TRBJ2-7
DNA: TGTGCCAGCAGGACTGGGACTATGACCTACGAGCAGTACTTC
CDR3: CASRTGTMTYEQYF

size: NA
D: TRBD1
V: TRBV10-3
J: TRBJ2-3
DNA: TGTGCATTAGGGGTTAGGACAGGGAAGGCAGATACGCAGTATTTT
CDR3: CALGVRTGKADTQYF

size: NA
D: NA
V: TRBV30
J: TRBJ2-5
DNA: TGTGCCTGGAGTGTTCGATCGATTAGACAAGAGACCCAGTACTTC
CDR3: CAWSVRSIRQETQYF

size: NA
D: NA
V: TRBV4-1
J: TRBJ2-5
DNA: TGCGCCAGCAGCCAATCCAGCGCTTACGGGCAAGAGACCCAGTACTTC
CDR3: CASSQSSAYGQETQYF

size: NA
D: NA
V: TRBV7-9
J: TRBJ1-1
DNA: TGTGCCAGCAGCTTAGAACCGGGTGGCGTTAGAAACACTGAAGCTTTCTTT
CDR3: CASSLEPGGVRNTEAFF

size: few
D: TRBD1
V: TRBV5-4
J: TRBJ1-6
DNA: TGTGCCAGCGGACAGGGGGCAAGTCCACCCCTCCACTTT
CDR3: CASGQGASPPLHF

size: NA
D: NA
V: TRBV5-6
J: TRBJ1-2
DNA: TGTGCCAGCAGCCTGGGGGGTGTTTGGGAATCCCGACATGCTGGCTACACCTTC
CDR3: CASSLGGVWESRHAGYTF

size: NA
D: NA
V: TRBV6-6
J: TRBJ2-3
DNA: TGTGCCAGCAGTTACGGGATTTCAGGGAATGAGGATACGCAGTATTTT
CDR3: CASSYGISGNEDTQYF

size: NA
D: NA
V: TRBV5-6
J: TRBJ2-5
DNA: TGTGCCAGCAGTTTTTCTCCTGGAATTCAAGAGACCCAGTACTTC
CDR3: CASSFSPGIQETQYF

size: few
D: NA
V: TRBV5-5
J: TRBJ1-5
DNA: TGTGCCAGCAGCTTGGATTCACGAAATCAGCCCCAGCATTTT
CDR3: CASSLDSRNQPQHF

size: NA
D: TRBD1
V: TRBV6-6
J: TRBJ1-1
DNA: TGTGCCAGCAGTTACCTCGACAGGGGGGGGGCTGAAGCTTTCTTT
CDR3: CASSYLDRGGAEAFF

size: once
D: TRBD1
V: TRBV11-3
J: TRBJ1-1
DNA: TGTGCCAGCAGCTTCGGGACAGGGGGCAACGAAGCTTTCTTT
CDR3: CASSFGTGGNEAFF

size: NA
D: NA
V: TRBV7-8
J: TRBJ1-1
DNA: TGTGCCAGCAGCAGAAGAGGGAACACTGAAGCTTTCTTT
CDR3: CASSRRGNTEAFF

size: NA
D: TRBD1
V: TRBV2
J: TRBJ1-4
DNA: TGTGCCAGCAGTGCGACAGGGGCACGGGAAAAACTGTTTTTT
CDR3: CASSATGAREKLFF

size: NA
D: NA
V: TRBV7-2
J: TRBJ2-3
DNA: TGTGCCAGCAGCTTATATGGGGGAGGCACAGATACGCAGTATTTT
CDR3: CASSLYGGGTDTQYF

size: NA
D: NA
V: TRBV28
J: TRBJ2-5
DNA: TGTGCCAGCAGTTCATCCGGGGTTGGGGAGACCCAGTACTTC
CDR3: CASSSSGVGETQYF

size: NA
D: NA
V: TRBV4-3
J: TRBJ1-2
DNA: TGCGCCAGCAGCCAAGATGACAAAACAGTCTATGGCTACACCTTC
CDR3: CASSQDDKTVYGYTF

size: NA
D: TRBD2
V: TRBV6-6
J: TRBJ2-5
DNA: TGTGCCAGCAAAACTAGCGGGGGGCAAGAGACCCAGTACTTC
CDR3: CASKTSGGQETQYF

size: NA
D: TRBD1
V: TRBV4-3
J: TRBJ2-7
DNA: TGCGCCAGCAGCCAAGGACAGGGGTCCTCCTACGAGCAGTACTTC
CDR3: CASSQGQGSSYEQYF